This TCR beta chain was observed in a study of blood T cell repertoires in COVID-19. Turning to the study itself: Donors in the United States, Italy and Spain gave samples during acute or convalescent COVID-19. Sample material is recorded as cDNA or gDNA derived from T cells, B-cell-depleted T cells, or PBMCs.

In its sample, this clone was seen once. Original data processing: Estimated nucleated cell counts came from reference gene primer amplification. The data were produced by immunoSEQ multiplex PCR, yet TCRdb's version contains in-frame clones alone and is incomplete. V and J calls and clone size are copied from that table; D and trimming were computed from the DNA. The sample contains about 230,000 clones, around 89% of which appear only once. V gave up 4 bases and J gave up 3 bases, with 16 bases separating them. The CDR3 is 14 amino acids. Germline loops: CDR1 SQVTM, CDR2 ANQGSEA. One Seattle source followed patients from active infection through their disease course.

The sample consisted of peripheral blood. V and J are TRBV29-1 and TRBJ2-7; possible D gene TRBD2, 5 bases. This receptor was obtained from a man under 40 with COVID-19, enrolled during active disease. CDR3 protein: CSVGVAAGRYEQYF. The CDR3 DNA reads as TGCAGCGTTGGGGTGGCTGCGGGTCGCTACGAGCAGTACTTC.